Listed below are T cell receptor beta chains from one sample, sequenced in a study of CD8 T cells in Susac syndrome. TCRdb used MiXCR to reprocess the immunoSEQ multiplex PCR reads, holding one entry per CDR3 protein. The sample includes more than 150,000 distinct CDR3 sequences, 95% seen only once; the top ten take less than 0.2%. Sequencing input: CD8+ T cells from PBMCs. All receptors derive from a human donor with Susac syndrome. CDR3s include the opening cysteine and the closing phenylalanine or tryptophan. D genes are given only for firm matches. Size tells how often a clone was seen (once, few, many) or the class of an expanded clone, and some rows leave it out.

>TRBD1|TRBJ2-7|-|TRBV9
CASSVAAGTASYEQYF
TGTGCCAGCAGCGTAGCGGCCGGGACAGCATCCTACGAGCAGTACTTC
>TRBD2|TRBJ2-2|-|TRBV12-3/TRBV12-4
CASSFSSGDITGELFF
TGTGCCAGCAGTTTTTCTAGCGGGGATATCACCGGGGAGCTGTTTTTT
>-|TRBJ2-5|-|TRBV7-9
CASSLDDFRGSTIETQYF
TGTGCCAGCAGCTTAGATGATTTTCGGGGGAGCACCATTGAGACCCAGTACTTC
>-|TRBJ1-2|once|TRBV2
CASARDPSYGYTF
TGTGCCAGCGCACGAGACCCGAGCTATGGCTACACCTTC
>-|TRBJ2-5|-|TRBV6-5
CASSYSPAGETQYF
TGTGCCAGCAGTTACTCTCCGGCGGGGGAGACCCAGTACTTC
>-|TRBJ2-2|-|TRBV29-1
CSVEHVDSTGELFF
TGCAGCGTTGAACACGTAGACAGCACCGGGGAGCTGTTTTTT
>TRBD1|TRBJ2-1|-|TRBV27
CASSLGTGDLHEQFF
TGTGCCAGCAGTTTAGGGACAGGGGATCTCCATGAGCAGTTCTTC
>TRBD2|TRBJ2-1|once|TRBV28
CASSVLGSGYTSYNEQFF
TGTGCCAGCAGTGTATTGGGTAGCGGGTATACCAGCTACAATGAGCAGTTCTTC
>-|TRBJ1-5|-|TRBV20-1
CSAGRVYSNQPQHF
TGCAGTGCCGGAAGGGTTTATAGCAATCAGCCCCAGCATTTT
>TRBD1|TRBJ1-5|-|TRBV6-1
CASSENRDRAGEPQHF
TGTGCCAGCAGTGAGAACCGGGACAGGGCGGGCGAGCCCCAGCATTTT
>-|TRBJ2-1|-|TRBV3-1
CASSQEPLGSEGSNEQFF
TGTGCCAGCAGCCAAGAACCCCTAGGATCAGAAGGTTCCAATGAGCAGTTCTTC
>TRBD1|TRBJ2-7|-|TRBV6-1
CASIVRDRGSVHYEQYF
TGTGCCAGCATCGTCCGGGACAGGGGGTCTGTCCACTACGAGCAGTACTTC